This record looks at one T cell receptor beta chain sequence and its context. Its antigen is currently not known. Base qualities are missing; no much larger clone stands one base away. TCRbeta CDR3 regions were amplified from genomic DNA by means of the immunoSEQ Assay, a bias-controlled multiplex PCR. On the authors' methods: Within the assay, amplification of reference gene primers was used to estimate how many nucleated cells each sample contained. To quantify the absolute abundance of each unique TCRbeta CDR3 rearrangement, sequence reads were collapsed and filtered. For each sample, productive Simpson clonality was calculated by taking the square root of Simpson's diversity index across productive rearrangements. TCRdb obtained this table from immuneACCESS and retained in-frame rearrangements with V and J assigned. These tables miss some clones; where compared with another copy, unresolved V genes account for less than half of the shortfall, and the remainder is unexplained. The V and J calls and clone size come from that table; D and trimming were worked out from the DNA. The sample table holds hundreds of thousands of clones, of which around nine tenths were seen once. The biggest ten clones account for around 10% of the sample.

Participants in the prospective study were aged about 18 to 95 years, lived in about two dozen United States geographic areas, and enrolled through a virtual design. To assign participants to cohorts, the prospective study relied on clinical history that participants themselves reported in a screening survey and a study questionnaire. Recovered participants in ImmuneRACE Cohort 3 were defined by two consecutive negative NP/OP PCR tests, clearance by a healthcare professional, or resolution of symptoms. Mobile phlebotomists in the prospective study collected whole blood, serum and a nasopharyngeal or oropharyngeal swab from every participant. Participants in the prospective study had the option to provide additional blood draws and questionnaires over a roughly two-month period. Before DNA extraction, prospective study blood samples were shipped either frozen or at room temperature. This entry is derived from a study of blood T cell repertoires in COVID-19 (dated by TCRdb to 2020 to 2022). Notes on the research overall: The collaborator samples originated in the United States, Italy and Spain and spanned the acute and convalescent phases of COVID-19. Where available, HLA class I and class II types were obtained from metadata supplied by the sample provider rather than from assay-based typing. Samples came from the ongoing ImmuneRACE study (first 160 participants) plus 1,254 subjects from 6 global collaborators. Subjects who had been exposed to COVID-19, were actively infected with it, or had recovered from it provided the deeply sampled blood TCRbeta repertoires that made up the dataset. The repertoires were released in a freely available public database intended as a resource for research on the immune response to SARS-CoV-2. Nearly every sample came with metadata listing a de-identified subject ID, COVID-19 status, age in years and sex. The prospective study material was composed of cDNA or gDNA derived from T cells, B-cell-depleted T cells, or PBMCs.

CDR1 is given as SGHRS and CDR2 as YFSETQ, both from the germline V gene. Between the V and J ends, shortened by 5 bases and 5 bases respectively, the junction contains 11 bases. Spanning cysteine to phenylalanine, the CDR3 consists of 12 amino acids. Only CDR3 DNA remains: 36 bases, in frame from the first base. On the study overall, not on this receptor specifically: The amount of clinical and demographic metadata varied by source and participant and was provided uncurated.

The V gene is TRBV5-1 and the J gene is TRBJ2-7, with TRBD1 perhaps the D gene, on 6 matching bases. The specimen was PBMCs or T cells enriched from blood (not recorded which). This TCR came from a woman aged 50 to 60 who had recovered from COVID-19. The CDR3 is CASRGGQNEQYF. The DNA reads TGCGCCAGCAGAGGGGGACAAAACGAGCAGTACTTC.